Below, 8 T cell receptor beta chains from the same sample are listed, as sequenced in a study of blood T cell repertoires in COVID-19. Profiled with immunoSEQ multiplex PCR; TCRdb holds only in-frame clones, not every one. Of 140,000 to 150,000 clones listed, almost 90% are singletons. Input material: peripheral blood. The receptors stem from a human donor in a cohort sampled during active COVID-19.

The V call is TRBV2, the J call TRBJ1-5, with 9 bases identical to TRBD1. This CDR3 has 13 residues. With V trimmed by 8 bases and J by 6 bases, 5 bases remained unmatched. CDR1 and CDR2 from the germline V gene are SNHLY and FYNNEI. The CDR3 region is CASRQGEGQPQHF. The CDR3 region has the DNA TGTGCCAGCCGACAGGGGGAAGGTCAGCCCCAGCATTTT.

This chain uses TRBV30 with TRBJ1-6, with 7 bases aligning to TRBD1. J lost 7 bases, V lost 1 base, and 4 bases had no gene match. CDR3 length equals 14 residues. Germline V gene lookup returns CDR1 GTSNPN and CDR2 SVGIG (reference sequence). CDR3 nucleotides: TGTGCCTGGAGTGAGGGACAGTTGAATTCACCCCTCCACTTT. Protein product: CAWSEGQLNSPLHF.

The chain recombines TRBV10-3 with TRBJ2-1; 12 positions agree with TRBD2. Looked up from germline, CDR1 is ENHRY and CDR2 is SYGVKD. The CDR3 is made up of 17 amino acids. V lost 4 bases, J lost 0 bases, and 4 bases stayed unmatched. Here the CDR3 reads CAISASGRDNSYNEQFF. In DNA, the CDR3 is TGTGCCATCAGTGCTAGCGGGAGGGATAACTCCTACAATGAGCAGTTCTTC.

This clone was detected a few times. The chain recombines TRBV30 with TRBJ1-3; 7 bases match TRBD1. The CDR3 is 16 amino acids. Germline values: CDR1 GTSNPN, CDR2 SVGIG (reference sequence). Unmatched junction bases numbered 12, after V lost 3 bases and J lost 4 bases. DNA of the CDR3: TGTGCCTGGAGGGTGACGACAGGGTCGCCAGGAAACACCATATATTTT. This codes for CAWRVTTGSPGNTIYF.

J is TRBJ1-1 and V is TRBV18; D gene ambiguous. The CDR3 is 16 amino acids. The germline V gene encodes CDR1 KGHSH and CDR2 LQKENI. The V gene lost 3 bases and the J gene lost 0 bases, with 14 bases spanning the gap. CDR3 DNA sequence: TGTGCCAGCTCACCCGCACCGATCTCTATGAACACTGAAGCTTTCTTT. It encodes CASSPAPISMNTEAFF.

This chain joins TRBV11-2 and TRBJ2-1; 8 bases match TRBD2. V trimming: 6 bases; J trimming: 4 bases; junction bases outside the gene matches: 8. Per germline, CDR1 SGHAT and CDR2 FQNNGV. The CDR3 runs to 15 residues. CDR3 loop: CASSPRGGGYNEQFF. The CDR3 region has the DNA TGTGCCAGCAGTCCTCGGGGGGGCGGGTACAATGAGCAGTTCTTC.

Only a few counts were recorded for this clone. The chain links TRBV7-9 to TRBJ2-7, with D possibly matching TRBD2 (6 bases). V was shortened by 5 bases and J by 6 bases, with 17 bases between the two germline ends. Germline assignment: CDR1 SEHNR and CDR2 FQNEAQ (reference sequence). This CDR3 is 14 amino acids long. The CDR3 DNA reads TGTGCCAGCAGCCTTAGCGGACCCTCCGGCGAGCAGTACTTC. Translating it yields CASSLSGPSGEQYF.

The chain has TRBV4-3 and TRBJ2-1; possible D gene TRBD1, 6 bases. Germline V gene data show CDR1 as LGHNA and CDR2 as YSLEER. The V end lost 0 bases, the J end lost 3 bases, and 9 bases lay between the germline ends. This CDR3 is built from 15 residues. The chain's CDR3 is CASSQDKGGYNEQFF. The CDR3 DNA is TGCGCCAGCAGCCAAGATAAAGGGGGCTACAATGAGCAGTTCTTC.